A selection of T cell receptor beta chains follows, all from one sample in a study of blood T cell repertoires in COVID-19. Profiling relied on immunoSEQ multiplex PCR, and the TCRdb table lists in-frame clones only, not all of them. The table shows about 200,000 clones, with 84% occurring only once. Sequencing input: peripheral blood. The receptor set was obtained from a human donor in a cohort sampled during active COVID-19. The CDR3 runs from the conserved cysteine through the conserved F or W. Where a row states a size, it is once, few, many or the class of an expanded clone; other rows omit it.

abundance: NA; v_gene: TRBV4-1; CDR3aa: CASSFSAGAGELFF
abundance: NA; v_gene: TRBV19; CDR3aa: CASSINQVTEAFF
abundance: NA; v_gene: TRBV10-3; CDR3aa: CAIGQRGTDTQYF
abundance: NA; v_gene: TRBV11-3; CDR3aa: CASSRDRASTDTQYF
abundance: NA; v_gene: TRBV15; CDR3aa: CATSRGGAGVRDTQYF
abundance: NA; v_gene: TRBV6-5; CDR3aa: CASREGAHNSPLHF
abundance: NA; v_gene: TRBV19; CDR3aa: CASSMSGFLSGANVLTF
abundance: NA; v_gene: TRBV7-6; CDR3aa: CASSLFLVEVAGGPQETQYF
abundance: NA; v_gene: TRBV19; CDR3aa: CASSTPQGARNTEAFF
abundance: once; v_gene: TRBV19; CDR3aa: CASSIWGGTGITEAFF
abundance: NA; v_gene: TRBV12-3/TRBV12-4; CDR3aa: CASTAGGYEQYF
abundance: NA; v_gene: TRBV20-1; CDR3aa: CSAWDSQTQYF
abundance: NA; v_gene: TRBV9; CDR3aa: CASSVSSGANVLTF
abundance: NA; v_gene: TRBV3-1/TRBV3-2; CDR3aa: CASSQAGGPQETQYF
abundance: NA; v_gene: TRBV24-1; CDR3aa: CATSDLRRDTQYF
abundance: once; v_gene: TRBV28; CDR3aa: CASRWGQGDTGELFF
abundance: NA; v_gene: TRBV19; CDR3aa: CASNQDGGFLMNTEAFF
abundance: once; v_gene: TRBV2; CDR3aa: CASSEAWLGTDTQYF
abundance: NA; v_gene: TRBV13; CDR3aa: CASSLGATGPYGYTF
abundance: NA; v_gene: TRBV19; CDR3aa: CASSIPGAGGESGANVLTF
abundance: NA; v_gene: TRBV28; CDR3aa: CASERRSTDTQYF
abundance: few; v_gene: TRBV19; CDR3aa: CASRTGPGELFF
abundance: NA; v_gene: TRBV7-9; CDR3aa: CASRWGGAETQYF
abundance: NA; v_gene: TRBV9; CDR3aa: CASSTNRGSTGELFF
abundance: many; v_gene: TRBV19; CDR3aa: CASSGTGGFGAFF
abundance: few; v_gene: TRBV19; CDR3aa: CASRQVLQETQYF
abundance: NA; v_gene: TRBV13; CDR3aa: CASSHTPGTGYCWQYLATEAFF
abundance: NA; v_gene: TRBV6-5; CDR3aa: CATNIAGGRGEQFF
abundance: NA; v_gene: TRBV28; CDR3aa: CASSKQGYNEKLFF
abundance: NA; v_gene: TRBV6-6; CDR3aa: CASSGTRQNYGYTF
abundance: NA; v_gene: TRBV7-9; CDR3aa: CASSFPWRTTNTGELFF
abundance: NA; v_gene: TRBV7-2; CDR3aa: CASSSRGASGANEQFF
abundance: NA; v_gene: TRBV6-6; CDR3aa: CASSLTGGASNEQFF
abundance: NA; v_gene: TRBV3-1/TRBV3-2; CDR3aa: CASSLHSEGITF
abundance: once; v_gene: TRBV29-1; CDR3aa: CSVVSGYTEAFF
abundance: NA; v_gene: TRBV9; CDR3aa: CASSRTDLNYGYTF
abundance: NA; v_gene: TRBV5-1; CDR3aa: CASSWGTGGAQNGYTF
abundance: NA; v_gene: TRBV30; CDR3aa: CAWRMDRANQPQHF
abundance: NA; v_gene: TRBV14; CDR3aa: CASSQVPSTQYF
abundance: NA; v_gene: TRBV24-1; CDR3aa: CATSDPGRGGQETQYF
abundance: NA; v_gene: TRBV27; CDR3aa: CASSLVRNSPLHF
abundance: NA; v_gene: TRBV12-2; CDR3aa: CASRLVYQLEQFF
abundance: NA; v_gene: TRBV2; CDR3aa: CASSEETGENQPQHF
abundance: NA; v_gene: TRBV13; CDR3aa: CASSTQGDEQYF
abundance: NA; v_gene: TRBV10-2; CDR3aa: CASRPEDEQFF
abundance: NA; v_gene: TRBV7-6; CDR3aa: CASSLTVGPPDTQYF
abundance: many; v_gene: TRBV9; CDR3aa: CASSVATGDYGYTF
abundance: NA; v_gene: TRBV3-1/TRBV3-2; CDR3aa: CASSPTGGGSQPQHF
abundance: NA; v_gene: TRBV5-1; CDR3aa: CASSLVRVSTDTQYF
abundance: NA; v_gene: TRBV18; CDR3aa: CASSPGQGASSEQYF
abundance: NA; v_gene: TRBV5-1; CDR3aa: CASSVGTQIYEQYF
abundance: few; v_gene: TRBV5-1; CDR3aa: CASSLAPFNTIYF
abundance: NA; v_gene: TRBV3-1/TRBV3-2; CDR3aa: CASSQDNYSGANVLTF
abundance: once; v_gene: TRBV14; CDR3aa: CASSQILSTAEAFF
abundance: NA; v_gene: TRBV18; CDR3aa: CASSLLRGEAFF
abundance: once; v_gene: TRBV28; CDR3aa: CASSQTGLALGPDTQYF
abundance: NA; v_gene: TRBV7-2; CDR3aa: CASSPSLTIGQPQHF
abundance: NA; v_gene: TRBV11-2; CDR3aa: CASSLNAADTYEQYF
abundance: NA; v_gene: TRBV5-1; CDR3aa: CASSLALPGQVFWNEQFF
abundance: NA; v_gene: TRBV14; CDR3aa: CASSQDRLAYNEQFF